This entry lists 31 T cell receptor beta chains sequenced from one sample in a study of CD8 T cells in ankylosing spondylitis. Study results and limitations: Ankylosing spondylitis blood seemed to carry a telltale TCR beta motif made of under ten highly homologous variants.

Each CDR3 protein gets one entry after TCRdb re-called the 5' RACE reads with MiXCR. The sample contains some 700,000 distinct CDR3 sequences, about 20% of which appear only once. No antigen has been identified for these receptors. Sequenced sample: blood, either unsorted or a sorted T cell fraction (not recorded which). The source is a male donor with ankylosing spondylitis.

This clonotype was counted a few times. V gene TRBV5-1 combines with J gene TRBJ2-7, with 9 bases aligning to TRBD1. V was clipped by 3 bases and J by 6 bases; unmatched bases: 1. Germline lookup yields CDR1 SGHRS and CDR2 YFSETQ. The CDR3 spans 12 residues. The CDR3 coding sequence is TGCGCCAGCAGCTGGGACAGGGTCGAGCAGTACTTC. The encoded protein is CASSWDRVEQYF.

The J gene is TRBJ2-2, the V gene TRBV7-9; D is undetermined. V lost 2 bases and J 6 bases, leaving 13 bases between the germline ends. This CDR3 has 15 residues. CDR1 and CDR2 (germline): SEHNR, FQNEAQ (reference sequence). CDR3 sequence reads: CASSLRLDGAGELFF. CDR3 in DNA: TGTGCCAGCAGCTTAAGGCTAGACGGCGCCGGGGAGCTGTTTTTT.

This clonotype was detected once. The CDR3 spells CASSKVEGGGNSPLHF. In DNA form, the CDR3 reads TGTGCCAGCAGCAAAGTCGAAGGGGGGGGGAATTCACCCCTCCACTTT. V gene TRBV21-1 combines with J gene TRBJ1-6; TRBD1, the D gene given by the table, was not confirmed from the DNA. TRBV21-1 has pseudogene status. This CDR3 spans 16 amino acids.

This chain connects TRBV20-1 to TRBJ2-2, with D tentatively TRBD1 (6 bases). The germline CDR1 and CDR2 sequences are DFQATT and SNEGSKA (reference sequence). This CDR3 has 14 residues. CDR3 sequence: CSPSIRGGTGELFF. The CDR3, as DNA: TGCAGCCCTAGTATTCGAGGGGGCACCGGGGAGCTGTTTTTT.

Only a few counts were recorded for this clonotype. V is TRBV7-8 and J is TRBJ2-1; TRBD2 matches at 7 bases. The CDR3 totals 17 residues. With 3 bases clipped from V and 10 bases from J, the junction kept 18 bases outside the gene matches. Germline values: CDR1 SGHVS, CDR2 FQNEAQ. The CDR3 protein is CASSLLWSSGWVMEQFF. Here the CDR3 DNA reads TGTGCCAGCAGCTTGCTGTGGAGTAGCGGGTGGGTGATGGAGCAGTTCTTC.

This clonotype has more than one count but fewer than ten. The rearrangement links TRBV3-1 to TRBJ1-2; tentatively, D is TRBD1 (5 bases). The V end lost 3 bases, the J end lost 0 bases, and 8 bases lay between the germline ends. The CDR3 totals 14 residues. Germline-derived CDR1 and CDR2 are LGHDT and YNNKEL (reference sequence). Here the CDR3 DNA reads TGTGCCAGCAGCCACCGGGGGGCTAACTATGGCTACACCTTC. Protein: CASSHRGANYGYTF.

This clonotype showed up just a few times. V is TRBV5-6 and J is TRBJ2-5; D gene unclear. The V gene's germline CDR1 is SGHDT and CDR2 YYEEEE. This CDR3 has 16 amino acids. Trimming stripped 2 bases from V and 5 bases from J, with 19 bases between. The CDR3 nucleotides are TGTGCCAGCAGCTTCCCTCCCCTCCAAGGCCCGGAGACCCAGTACTTC. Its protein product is CASSFPPLQGPETQYF.

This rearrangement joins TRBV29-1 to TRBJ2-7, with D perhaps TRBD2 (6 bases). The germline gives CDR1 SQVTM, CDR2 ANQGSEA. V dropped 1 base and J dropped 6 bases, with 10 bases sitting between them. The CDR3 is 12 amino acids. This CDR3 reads CSVEAGLGEQYF. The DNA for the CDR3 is TGCAGCGTTGAAGCGGGACTGGGCGAGCAGTACTTC.

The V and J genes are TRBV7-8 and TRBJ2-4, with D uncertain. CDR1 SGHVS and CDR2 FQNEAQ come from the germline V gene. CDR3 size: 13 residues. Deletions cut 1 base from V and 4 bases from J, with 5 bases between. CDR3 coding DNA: TGTGCCAGCAGCTTAGGGCCTAAAAACATTCAGTACTTC. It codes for CASSLGPKNIQYF. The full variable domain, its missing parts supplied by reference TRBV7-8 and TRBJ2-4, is GAGVSQSPRYKVAKRGQDVALRCDPISGHVSLFWYQQALGQGPEFLTYFQNEAQLDKSGLPSDRFFAERPEGSVSTLKIQRTQQEDSAVYLCASSLGPKNIQYFGAGTRLSVL.

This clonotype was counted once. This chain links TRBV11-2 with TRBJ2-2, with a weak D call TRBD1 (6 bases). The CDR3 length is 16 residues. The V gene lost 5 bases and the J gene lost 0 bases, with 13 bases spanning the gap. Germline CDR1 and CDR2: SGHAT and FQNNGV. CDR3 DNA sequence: TGTGCCAGCAGCCCGACCGGGACAACGAACACCGGGGAGCTGTTTTTT. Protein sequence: CASSPTGTTNTGELFF.

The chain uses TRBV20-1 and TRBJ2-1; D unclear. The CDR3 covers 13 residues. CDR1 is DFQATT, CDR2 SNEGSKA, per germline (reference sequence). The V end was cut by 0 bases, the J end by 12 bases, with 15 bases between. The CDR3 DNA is TGCAGTGCTAGAGAGCTGGAGTCTTTTGGGCAGTTCTTC. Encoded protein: CSARELESFGQFF.

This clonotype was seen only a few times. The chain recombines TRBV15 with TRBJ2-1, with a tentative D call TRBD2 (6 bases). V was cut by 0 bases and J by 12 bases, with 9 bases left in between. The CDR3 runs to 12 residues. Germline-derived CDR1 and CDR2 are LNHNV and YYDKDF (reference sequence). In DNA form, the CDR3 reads TGTGCCACCAGCAGAGATAGGGACTGGCAGTTCTTC. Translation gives CATSRDRDWQFF.

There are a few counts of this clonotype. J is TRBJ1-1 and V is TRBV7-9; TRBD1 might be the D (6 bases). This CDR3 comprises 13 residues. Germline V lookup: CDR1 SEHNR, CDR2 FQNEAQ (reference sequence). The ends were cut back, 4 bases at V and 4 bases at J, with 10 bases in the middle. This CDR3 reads CASSSIGGTEAFF. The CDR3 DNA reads TGTGCCAGCAGCTCGATAGGGGGCACTGAAGCTTTCTTT.

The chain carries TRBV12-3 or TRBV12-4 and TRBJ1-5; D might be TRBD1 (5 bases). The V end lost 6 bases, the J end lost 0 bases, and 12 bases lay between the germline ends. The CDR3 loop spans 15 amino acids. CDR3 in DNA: TGTGCCAGCAGGTTCGGGACCGATAGCAATCAGCCCCAGCATTTT. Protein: CASRFGTDSNQPQHF.

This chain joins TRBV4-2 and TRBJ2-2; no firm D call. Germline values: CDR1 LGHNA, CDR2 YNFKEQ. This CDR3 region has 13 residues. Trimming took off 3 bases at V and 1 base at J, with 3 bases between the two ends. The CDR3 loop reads CASSQENTGELFF. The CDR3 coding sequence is TGTGCCAGCAGCCAGGAGAACACCGGGGAGCTGTTTTTT.

CDR3 coding DNA: TGCGCCAGCAGCTTGGGGAGCGGGGGGAAAAACATTCAGTACTTC. As protein: CASSLGSGGKNIQYF. The V and J genes are TRBV5-1 and TRBJ2-4; 9 nucleotides align to TRBD2. V lost 0 bases to trimming and J lost 4 bases; unmatched junction nucleotides: 2. Germline-derived CDR1 and CDR2 are SGHRS and YFSETQ. This CDR3 region has 15 residues.

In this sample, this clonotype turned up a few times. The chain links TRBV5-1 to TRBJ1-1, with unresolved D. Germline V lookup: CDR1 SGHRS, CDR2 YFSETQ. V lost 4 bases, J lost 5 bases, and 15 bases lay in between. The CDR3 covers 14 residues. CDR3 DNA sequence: TGCGCCAGCAGCCCCTTGTCCGGAAAGACTGAAGCTTTCTTT. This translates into CASSPLSGKTEAFF.

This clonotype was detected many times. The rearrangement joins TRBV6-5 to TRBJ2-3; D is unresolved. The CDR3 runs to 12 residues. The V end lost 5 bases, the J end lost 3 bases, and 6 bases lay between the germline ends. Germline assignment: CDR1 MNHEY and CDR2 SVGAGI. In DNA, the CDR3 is TGTGCCAGCAGTGACAAAACAGATACGCAGTATTTT. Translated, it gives CASSDKTDTQYF.

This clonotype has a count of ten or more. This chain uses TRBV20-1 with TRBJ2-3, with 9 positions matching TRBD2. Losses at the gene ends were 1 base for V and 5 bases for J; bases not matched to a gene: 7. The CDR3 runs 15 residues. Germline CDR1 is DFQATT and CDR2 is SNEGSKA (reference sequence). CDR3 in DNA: TGCAGTGCTAGAGGGTCTAGCGGGGTGGGAGATACGCAGTATTTT. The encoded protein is CSARGSSGVGDTQYF.

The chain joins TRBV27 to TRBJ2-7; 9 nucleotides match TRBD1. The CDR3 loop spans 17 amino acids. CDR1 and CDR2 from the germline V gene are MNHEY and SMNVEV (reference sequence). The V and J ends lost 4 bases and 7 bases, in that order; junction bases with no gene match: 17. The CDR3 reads CASSSTITGGAVGEQYF. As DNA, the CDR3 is TGTGCCAGCAGTTCCACGATCACAGGGGGCGCGGTAGGGGAGCAGTACTTC.

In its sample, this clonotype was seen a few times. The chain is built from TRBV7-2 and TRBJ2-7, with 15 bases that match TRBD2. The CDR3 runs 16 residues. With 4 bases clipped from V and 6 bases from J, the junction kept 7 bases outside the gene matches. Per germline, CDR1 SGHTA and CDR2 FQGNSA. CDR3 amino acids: CASSYLGLAGGSEQYF. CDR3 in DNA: TGTGCCAGCAGCTATTTAGGACTAGCGGGAGGGTCCGAGCAGTACTTC.

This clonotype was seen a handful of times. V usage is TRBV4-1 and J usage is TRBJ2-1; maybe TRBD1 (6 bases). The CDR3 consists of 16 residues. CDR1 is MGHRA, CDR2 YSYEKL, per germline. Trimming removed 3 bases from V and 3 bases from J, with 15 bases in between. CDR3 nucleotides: TGCGCCAGCAGCCATCCAGGGGCGGACTTCTACAATGAGCAGTTCTTC. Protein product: CASSHPGADFYNEQFF.

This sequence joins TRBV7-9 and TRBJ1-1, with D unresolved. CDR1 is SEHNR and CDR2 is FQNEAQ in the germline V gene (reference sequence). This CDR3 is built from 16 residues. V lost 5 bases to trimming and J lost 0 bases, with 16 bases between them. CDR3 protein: CASSPTSTIMNTEAFF. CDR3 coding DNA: TGTGCCAGCAGCCCGACTTCAACGATCATGAACACTGAAGCTTTCTTT.

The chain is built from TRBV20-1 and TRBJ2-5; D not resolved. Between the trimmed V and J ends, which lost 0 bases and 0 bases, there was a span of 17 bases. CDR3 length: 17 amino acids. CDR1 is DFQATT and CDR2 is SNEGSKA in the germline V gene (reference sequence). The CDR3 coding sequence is TGCAGTGCTAGAGATTTGGAACAGTGGGTCTACCAAGAGACCCAGTACTTC. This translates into CSARDLEQWVYQETQYF.

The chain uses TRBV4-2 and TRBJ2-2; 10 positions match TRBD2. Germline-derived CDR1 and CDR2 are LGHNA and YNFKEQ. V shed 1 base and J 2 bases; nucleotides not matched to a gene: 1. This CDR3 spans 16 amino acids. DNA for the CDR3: TGTGCCAGCAGCCAAGGGACTAGCGGAAACACCGGGGAGCTGTTTTTT. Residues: CASSQGTSGNTGELFF.

CDR3 in amino acids: CASSLEAGWGEQFF. The DNA of the CDR3 is TGTGCCAGCAGCTTAGAGGCCGGGTGGGGTGAGCAGTTCTTC. The V gene is TRBV7-3, the J gene TRBJ2-1; no firm D call. Trimming left V 2 bases short and J 9 bases short, with 14 bases between. CDR1 and CDR2 from the germline V gene are SGHTA and FQGTGA. CDR3 length: 14 residues.

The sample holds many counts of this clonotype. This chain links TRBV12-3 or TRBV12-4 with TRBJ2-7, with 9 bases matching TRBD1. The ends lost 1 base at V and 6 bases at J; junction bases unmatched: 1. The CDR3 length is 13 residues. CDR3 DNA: TGTGCCAGCAGTTTAGACAGGGGGCGCGAGCAGTACTTC. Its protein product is CASSLDRGREQYF.

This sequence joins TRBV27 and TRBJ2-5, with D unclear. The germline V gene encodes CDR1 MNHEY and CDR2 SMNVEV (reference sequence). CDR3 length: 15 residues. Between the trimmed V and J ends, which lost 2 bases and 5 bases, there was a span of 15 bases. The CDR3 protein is CASSLQIGYRETQYF. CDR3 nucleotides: TGTGCCAGCAGTTTACAGATCGGGTATCGGGAGACCCAGTACTTC.

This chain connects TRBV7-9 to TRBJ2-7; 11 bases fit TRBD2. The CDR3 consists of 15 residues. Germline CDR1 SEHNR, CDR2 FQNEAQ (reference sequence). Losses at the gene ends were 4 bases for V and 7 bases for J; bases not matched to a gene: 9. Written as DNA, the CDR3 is TGTGCCAGCAGCTCCGTACTAGCGGGAGAGGAAGAGCAGTACTTC. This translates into CASSSVLAGEEEQYF.

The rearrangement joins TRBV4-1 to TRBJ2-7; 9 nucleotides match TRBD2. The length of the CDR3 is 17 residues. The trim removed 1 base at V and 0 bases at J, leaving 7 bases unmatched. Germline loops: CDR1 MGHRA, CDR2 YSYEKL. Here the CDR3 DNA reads TGCGCCAGCAGCCAAGGTGCGGGGGGGGACTTCTCCTACGAGCAGTACTTC. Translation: CASSQGAGGDFSYEQYF.

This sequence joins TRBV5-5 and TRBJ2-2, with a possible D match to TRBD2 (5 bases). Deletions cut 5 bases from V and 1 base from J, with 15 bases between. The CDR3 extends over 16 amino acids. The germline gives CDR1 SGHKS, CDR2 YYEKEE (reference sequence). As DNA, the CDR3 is TGTGCCAGCAGTTTAGTATCGGGGTTGAACACCGGGGAGCTGTTTTTT. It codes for CASSLVSGLNTGELFF.